This T cell receptor beta chain was sequenced in a study of T-cell memory formation after mild COVID-19. TCRdb itself ran the 5' RACE reads through MiXCR, one entry per CDR3 protein. Altogether 120,000 to 150,000 distinct CDR3 sequences are present, 11% to 15% being singletons, with the ten largest covering roughly 28%. The CDR3 has 16 residues. V shed 6 bases and J 5 bases; nucleotides not matched to a gene: 8. Per germline, CDR1 MNHEY and CDR2 SVGAGI. The chain links TRBV6-5 to TRBJ2-3; 13 bases match TRBD2. The sample comprised PBMCs or a T cell subset sorted from them (not recorded which). This clonotype originated in an adult woman who had mild COVID-19 (a few samples of this study predate the infection). Cell type and time point are not known. CDR3 region: CASRQLAGGPGDTQYF. In DNA, the CDR3 is TGTGCCAGCAGACAACTAGCGGGAGGGCCCGGAGATACGCAGTATTTT.